Detailed here is one T cell receptor beta chain. The antigen it binds to is not known. Per-base qualities were not stored, and no clone one base away is much larger. Whole blood was collected in K2EDTA tubes by collaborating institutions according to the institutions' own protocols. For TCRbeta analysis, collaborator samples were shipped as frozen whole blood, as isolated PBMCs, or as DNA extracted from either sample type. These data belong to a study of blood T cell repertoires in COVID-19 (dated by TCRdb to about 2020). Concerning the study at large: Collaborator samples came from the United States, Italy and Spain and covered acute and convalescent phases of COVID-19. Where available, HLA class I and class II types were taken from metadata supplied by the sample provider and were not determined by assay-based typing. The material from the prospective study consisted of cDNA or gDNA derived from T cells, B-cell-depleted T cells, or PBMCs. The repertoires were released in a freely available public database meant as a resource for research on the immune response to SARS-CoV-2. Subjects who had been exposed to COVID-19, were actively infected with it, or had recovered from it provided the deeply sampled blood TCRbeta repertoires that made up the dataset. Nearly every sample came with metadata listing a de-identified subject ID, COVID-19 status, age in years and sex. The samples were drawn from two sources: the first 160 participants of the ongoing ImmuneRACE study, and 1,200 or so subjects contributed by 6 global collaborators.

Summary of the overall study and its limitations: Clinical and demographic metadata were provided uncurated, with the amount varying by source and participant.

There are 14 amino acids in the CDR3, from cysteine to phenylalanine inclusive. Only the CDR3 part of the read is kept: 42 bases, read in frame from the first base. For CDR1 and CDR2, the germline V gene lists MNHEY and SVGEGT. V is pared back by 0 bases and J by 8 bases, with 11 bases lying between the germline termini. TCRbeta CDR3 regions were amplified from genomic DNA using the immunoSEQ Assay, a bias-controlled multiplex PCR. As for the original processing: The number of nucleated cells in each sample was estimated by amplification of reference gene primers within the assay. To quantify the absolute abundance of each unique TCRbeta CDR3 rearrangement, sequence reads were collapsed and filtered. For each sample, productive Simpson clonality was calculated by taking the square root of Simpson's diversity index across productive rearrangements. Imported from immuneACCESS, the table was reduced by TCRdb to in-frame sequences with V and J called. These copies leave out some clones; in studies compared against another copy, an unresolved V gene accounts for under half, and the cause of the remainder is not known. V, J and clone size reflect that table, while D and trimming were determined from the DNA. The sample table lists some 150,000 clones, about 82% of them with a count of one. 2.5% to 3% of the sample is in the top ten clones.

In this chain, TRBV6-2 or TRBV6-3 is recombined with TRBJ1-5, with an unclear D gene assignment. The TCR originated in a woman between 35 and 50 years old with active or convalescent COVID-19. The sample was peripheral blood. The CDR3: CASSYSSLVKPQHF. The DNA sequence reads TGTGCCAGCAGTTACTCGAGCTTAGTCAAGCCCCAGCATTTT.